These T cell receptor beta chains were read from a single sample in a study of spatial heterogeneity in lung cancer. Via MiXCR, TCRdb re-called the 5' RACE reads, giving one row per CDR3 protein. This table has around 11,000 distinct CDR3 sequences, around 8% appearing once. This sample comprised lung tumor tissue, obtained at surgery. Source of these receptors: a female donor with early-stage non-small cell lung cancer. CDR3s include the opening cysteine and the closing phenylalanine or tryptophan. D genes are given only for firm matches. Expanded clones get a size class; other rows say once, few or many, or leave the size out.

D gene	V gene	J gene	clone size	CDR3 protein	CDR3 DNA
NA	TRBV6-5	TRBJ2-7	medium-sized	CASMGFTYEQYF	TGTGCCAGCATGGGGTTTACCTACGAGCAGTACTTC
NA	TRBV12-3/TRBV12-4	TRBJ2-7	few	CASSLRARGSEQYF	TGTGCCAGCAGTTTACGAGCTAGGGGGTCCGAGCAGTACTTC
NA	TRBV7-2	TRBJ2-2	many	CASSPDRNTGELFF	TGTGCCAGCAGCCCGGACAGGAACACCGGGGAGCTGTTTTTT
TRBD1	TRBV7-9	TRBJ2-5	many	CASSPLTGAGETQYF	TGTGCCAGCAGCCCCCTGACAGGGGCGGGGGAGACCCAGTACTTC
NA	TRBV6-5	TRBJ2-5	many	CASSILGSETQYF	TGTGCCAGCAGCATATTGGGGTCAGAGACCCAGTACTTC
TRBD2	TRBV11-3	TRBJ2-7	NA	CASSLEGVGTSGTYEQYF	TGTGCCAGCAGCTTAGAAGGGGTCGGGACTAGCGGAACCTACGAGCAGTACTTC
NA	TRBV9	TRBJ2-7	few	CASSVGQEVYEQYF	TGTGCCAGCAGCGTAGGTCAGGAGGTCTACGAGCAGTACTTC
NA	TRBV5-5	TRBJ1-2	medium-sized	CASSSPGEANYGYTF	TGTGCCAGCAGCTCCCCAGGGGAAGCTAACTATGGCTACACCTTC
NA	TRBV6-1	TRBJ2-7	NA	CASSSQVGYEQYF	TGTGCCAGCAGTTCCCAGGTGGGGTACGAGCAGTACTTC
NA	TRBV18	TRBJ2-7	medium-sized	CASSLGGQSTYEQYF	TGTGCCAGCTCGCTCGGAGGACAGAGTACCTACGAGCAGTACTTC
TRBD2	TRBV12-3/TRBV12-4	TRBJ2-5	medium-sized	CASSPTAGDQETQYF	TGTGCCAGCAGTCCCACAGCGGGGGACCAAGAGACCCAGTACTTC
NA	TRBV29-1	TRBJ1-1	many	CSVLGGPSTEAFF	TGCAGCGTTCTGGGGGGCCCCTCCACTGAAGCTTTCTTT
TRBD2	TRBV20-1	TRBJ2-1	NA	CSARITSGGAAFF	TGCAGTGCTAGAATAACTAGCGGGGGGGCCGCGTTCTTC
NA	TRBV28	TRBJ1-5	NA	CASSPGDRNQPQHF	TGTGCCAGCAGCCCCGGAGACCGCAATCAGCCCCAGCATTTT
NA	TRBV2	TRBJ1-1	NA	CASRALAGATDTEAFF	TGTGCCAGCAGAGCATTGGCGGGGGCGACGGACACTGAAGCTTTCTTT
NA	TRBV18	TRBJ2-2	many	CASSPGGSPNTGELFF	TGTGCCAGCTCACCGGGGGGAAGCCCGAACACCGGGGAGCTGTTTTTT
NA	TRBV2	TRBJ2-3	many	CATRQPSTDTQYF	TGTGCCACGCGACAGCCTAGCACAGATACGCAGTATTTT
NA	TRBV28	TRBJ2-4	many	CASSFSGTGKNIQYF	TGTGCCAGCAGTTTTTCCGGGACGGGCAAAAACATTCAGTACTTC
TRBD2	TRBV5-4	TRBJ2-3	many	CASSLKLAGGSSTDTQYF	TGTGCCAGCAGCTTGAAACTAGCGGGGGGTTCTAGCACAGATACGCAGTATTTT
NA	TRBV2	TRBJ2-5	many	CASNNDQETQYF	TGTGCCAGCAATAACGACCAAGAGACCCAGTACTTC
TRBD1	TRBV28	TRBJ1-3	many	CASSLQGAGNTIYF	TGTGCCAGCAGTTTGCAGGGGGCCGGAAACACCATATATTTT
NA	TRBV7-2	TRBJ1-1	many	CASSFGEDTEAFF	TGTGCCAGCAGCTTTGGGGAGGACACTGAAGCTTTCTTT
NA	TRBV5-6	TRBJ2-3	medium-sized	CASSFGTDTQYF	TGTGCCAGCAGCTTCGGTACAGATACGCAGTATTTT
TRBD2	TRBV20-1	TRBJ2-7	many	CSAPRGLAGVDEQYF	TGCAGTGCCCCCAGGGGGCTAGCGGGGGTCGACGAGCAGTACTTC
NA	TRBV12-3/TRBV12-4	TRBJ1-1	many	CASSTPGVAFF	TGTGCCAGCAGTACTCCGGGGGTGGCTTTCTTT
NA	TRBV6-5	TRBJ1-5	many	CASREGGINQPQHF	TGTGCCAGCAGAGAGGGGGGAATCAATCAGCCCCAGCATTTT
NA	TRBV10-3	TRBJ1-6	many	CAISPQGTGDSPLHF	TGTGCCATCAGCCCACAGGGCACGGGGGATTCACCCCTCCACTTT
TRBD1	TRBV6-5	TRBJ1-1	many	CASSERQGYTEAFF	TGTGCCAGCAGTGAACGACAGGGGTACACTGAAGCTTTCTTT
TRBD2	TRBV15	TRBJ2-1	NA	CATSQALATNNEQFF	TGTGCCACCAGCCAAGCACTAGCGACTAACAATGAGCAGTTCTTC
TRBD1	TRBV4-3	TRBJ1-2	medium-sized	CASSQVGTVYYGYTF	TGCGCCAGCAGCCAAGTGGGGACAGTCTACTATGGCTACACCTTC
TRBD1	TRBV20-1	TRBJ1-1	many	CSAHDRGDTEAFF	TGCAGTGCTCACGACAGGGGGGACACTGAAGCTTTCTTT
NA	TRBV13	TRBJ1-2	many	CASSLYRPVGIYYGYTF	TGTGCCAGCAGCTTATATCGGCCAGTGGGCATTTACTATGGCTACACCTTC
NA	TRBV20-1	TRBJ1-1	many	CSARRTGVSTEAFF	TGCAGTGCTAGACGGACGGGGGTCAGCACTGAAGCTTTCTTT
NA	TRBV4-2	TRBJ1-2	many	CASSQYHTLGDYGYTF	TGTGCCAGCAGCCAATACCACACCTTAGGCGACTATGGCTACACCTTC
TRBD1	TRBV15	TRBJ1-5	NA	CATSSRDRGDQPQHF	TGTGCCACCAGCTCCCGGGACAGGGGTGATCAGCCCCAGCATTTT
NA	TRBV6-6	TRBJ1-4	medium-sized	CASSPPPGQEKLFF	TGTGCCAGCAGCCCCCCCCCAGGGCAGGAAAAACTGTTTTTT
TRBD1	TRBV6-6	TRBJ2-2	many	CAVRDSYTGELFF	TGTGCCGTAAGGGACAGCTACACCGGGGAGCTGTTTTTT
TRBD1	TRBV20-1	TRBJ1-5	many	CSAIKTGPNQPQHF	TGCAGTGCAATCAAGACAGGGCCCAATCAGCCCCAGCATTTT
TRBD1	TRBV30	TRBJ1-1	many	CACLRGLSLAAEAFF	TGTGCCTGCCTCAGGGGGCTGTCTCTCGCCGCTGAAGCTTTCTTT
TRBD1	TRBV7-8	TRBJ2-6	NA	CASSLLQGAHSGANVLTF	TGTGCCAGCAGCTTATTACAGGGGGCCCATTCTGGGGCCAACGTCCTGACTTTC
TRBD2	TRBV7-9	TRBJ2-1	many	CASSPIAGGPDEQFF	TGTGCCAGCAGCCCAATAGCGGGGGGGCCCGATGAGCAGTTCTTC
TRBD1	TRBV7-2	TRBJ1-4	many	CASSLARTGTNEKLFF	TGTGCCAGCAGCTTAGCTCGGACAGGGACTAATGAAAAACTGTTTTTT
TRBD2	TRBV5-1	TRBJ2-5	medium-sized	CASSLSGGASETQYF	TGCGCCAGCAGCCTCAGCGGGGGGGCATCTGAGACCCAGTACTTC
NA	TRBV9	TRBJ1-1	medium-sized	CASSVDGEALEAFF	TGTGCCAGCAGCGTAGATGGGGAGGCCCTTGAAGCTTTCTTT
NA	TRBV20-1	TRBJ1-1	medium-sized	CSAHESAEAFF	TGCAGTGCCCATGAGTCGGCTGAAGCTTTCTTT
NA	TRBV12-3/TRBV12-4	TRBJ1-6	many	CASSLGGAHSPLHF	TGTGCCAGCAGTTTGGGAGGGGCGCATTCACCCCTCCACTTT
TRBD1	TRBV5-5	TRBJ2-2	many	CASSRDSYTGELFF	TGTGCCAGCAGCCGGGACAGTTACACCGGGGAGCTGTTTTTT